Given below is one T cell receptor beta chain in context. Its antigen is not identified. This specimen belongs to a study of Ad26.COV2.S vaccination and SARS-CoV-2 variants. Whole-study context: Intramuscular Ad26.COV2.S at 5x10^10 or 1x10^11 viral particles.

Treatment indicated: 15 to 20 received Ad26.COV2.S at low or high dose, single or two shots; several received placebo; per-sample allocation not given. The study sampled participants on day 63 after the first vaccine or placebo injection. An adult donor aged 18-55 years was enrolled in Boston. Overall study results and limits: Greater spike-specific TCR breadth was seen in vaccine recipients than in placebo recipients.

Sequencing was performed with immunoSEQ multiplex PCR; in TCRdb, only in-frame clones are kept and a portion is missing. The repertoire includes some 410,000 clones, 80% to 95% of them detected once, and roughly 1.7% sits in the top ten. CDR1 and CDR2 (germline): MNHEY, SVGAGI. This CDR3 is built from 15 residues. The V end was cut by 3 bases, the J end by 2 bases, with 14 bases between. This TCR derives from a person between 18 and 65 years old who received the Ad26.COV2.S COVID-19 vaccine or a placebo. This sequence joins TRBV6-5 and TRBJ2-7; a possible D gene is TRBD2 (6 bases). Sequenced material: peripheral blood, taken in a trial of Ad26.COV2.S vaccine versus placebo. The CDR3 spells CASSYKARGTYEQYF. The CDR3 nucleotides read TGTGCCAGCAGTTATAAGGCTCGGGGGACCTACGAGCAGTACTTC.